This passage covers 25 T cell receptor beta chains from one sample sequenced in a study of T cells in Graves' hyperthyroidism and ophthalmopathy. RNA transcripts served as the template for amplifying TCR beta CDR3 regions. The HTBI primer set was used in a first-round RT-PCR of the TCR CDR3. MiXCR was run by TCRdb on the multiplex PCR reads, yielding one entry per CDR3 protein. The table has about 760,000 distinct CDR3 sequences, under 45% seen once. The specimen was blood. The receptors were sampled from a woman aged 40 to 50 with Graves' hyperthyroidism.

This chain joins TRBV20-1 and TRBJ1-1, with D possibly TRBD1 on 5 matching bases. With 0 bases removed from V and 0 bases from J, the gap between germline ends came to 20 bases. The germline V gene has CDR1 DFQATT and CDR2 SNEGSKA (reference sequence). This CDR3 region has 18 residues. The CDR3 DNA follows: TGCAGTGCTAGAGATCGCGGCAGGGCGTTCTCTCTGAACACTGAAGCTTTCTTT. It translates to CSARDRGRAFSLNTEAFF.

As concerns this clonotype: A much larger clone differs from this one at a single base, so this may be a read error. V usage is TRBV20-1 and J usage is TRBJ1-2; D remains ambiguous. Germline assignment: CDR1 DFQATT and CDR2 SNEGSKA (reference sequence). The length of the CDR3 is 11 residues. CDR3 region: CGASTDAGYTF. Written as DNA, the CDR3 is TGCGGTGCTTCAACGGACGCTGGCTACACCTTC.

With respect to this clonotype: This may be a read error, as it is one base from a much larger clone. The V and J genes are TRBV7-9 and TRBJ1-5; a weak D match, TRBD1 (6 bases). The CDR3 is made up of 17 amino acids. Germline CDR1 SEHNR, CDR2 FQNEAQ (reference sequence). V was shortened by 0 bases and J by 6 bases, with 18 bases between the two germline ends. CDR3 region: CASSLAGAGGWGQPQHF. CDR3 DNA: TGTGCCAGCAGCTTAGCGGGGGCTGGGGGCTGGGGTCAGCCCCAGCATTTT.

This clonotype was picked up many times. The V and J genes are TRBV5-4 and TRBJ2-7; 11 bases line up with TRBD2. CDR1 is SGHNT and CDR2 is YYREEE in the germline V gene (reference sequence). The CDR3 loop spans 15 amino acids. V trimming: 4 bases; J trimming: 3 bases; junction bases outside the gene matches: 6. The CDR3 reads CASSPQTSGVYEQYF. As DNA, the CDR3 is TGTGCCAGCAGCCCTCAGACTAGCGGGGTCTACGAGCAGTACTTC.

The chain uses TRBV6-1 and TRBJ2-6; D is tentatively TRBD1 or TRBD2 (5 bases each). V lost 3 bases, J lost 0 bases, and 15 bases lay in between. The CDR3 runs 18 residues. Per germline, CDR1 MNHNS and CDR2 SASEGT. The CDR3 region has the DNA TGTGCCAGCAGTGACCCCCGGGACCGCCTCTCTGGGGCCAACGTCCTGACTTTC. Translation: CASSDPRDRLSGANVLTF.

This chain joins TRBV29-1 and TRBJ2-1; TRBD2 matches 10 bases. The CDR3 totals 16 residues. V lost 0 bases to trimming and J lost 3 bases; unmatched junction nucleotides: 5. The V gene's germline CDR1 is SQVTM and CDR2 ANQGSEA. CDR3 nucleotide sequence: TGCAGCGTTGAAGACGAGACTAGCGGGTACTACAATGAGCAGTTCTTC. Translation gives CSVEDETSGYYNEQFF.

This clonotype was observed a single time. This clone may be a read error of a much larger clone one base away. The chain joins TRBV7-9 to TRBJ1-1; TRBD1 aligns across 8 bases. Per the germline V gene, CDR1 is SEHNR and CDR2 is FQNEAQ (reference sequence). V dropped 2 bases and J dropped 7; count of bases not matched to a gene: 9. The CDR3 spans 15 residues. The CDR3 here is CASSLSGTGGGEAFF. CDR3 DNA sequence: TGTGCCAGCAGCTTAAGTGGCACAGGGGGTGGTGAAGCTTTCTTT.

This clonotype was observed a few times. V and J are TRBV19 and TRBJ2-7; a weak D match, TRBD2 (6 bases). The CDR3 covers 18 residues. Per germline, CDR1 LNHDA and CDR2 SQIVND (reference sequence). Trimming removed 1 base at V and 0 bases at J, with 19 bases between. CDR3 bases: TGTGCCAGTAGTATAGGTCGGGGGTTACTAATCAACTCCTACGAGCAGTACTTC. Protein product: CASSIGRGLLINSYEQYF.

This clonotype was seen only a few times. The CDR3 loop is CASSQTQYF. In DNA, the CDR3 is TGTGCCAGCAGCCAGACCCAGTACTTC. The V call is TRBV5-4, the J call TRBJ2-5; no clear D gene. V lost 4 bases, J lost 6 bases, and 1 base lay in between. Germline V gene data show CDR1 as SGHNT and CDR2 as YYREEE (reference sequence). The CDR3 has 9 amino acids.

This clonotype was detected ten times or more. The chain links TRBV29-1 to TRBJ2-2, with D perhaps assigned TRBD1 or TRBD2 (5 bases each). Germline V gene lookup returns CDR1 SQVTM and CDR2 ANQGSEA. V dropped 5 bases and J dropped 8 bases, with 15 bases sitting between them. The CDR3 spans 13 residues. The CDR3 DNA reads TGCAGCGTTCGCCGGGACGGGACGGGGGAGCTGTTTTTT. Translation: CSVRRDGTGELFF.

This clonotype was seen ten or more times. The CDR3 bases are TGCAGTGCTATGGGGCTAGCGGGGAAAGAGACCCAGCATTTT. It is translated as CSAMGLAGKETQHF. The rearrangement uses TRBV20-1 and TRBJ1-5; TRBD1 is a possible D gene (5 bases). The V gene lost 4 bases and the J gene lost 11 bases, with 21 bases spanning the gap. Per germline, CDR1 DFQATT and CDR2 SNEGSKA (reference sequence). There are 14 residues in the CDR3.

This clonotype has only a few counts. Germline is not matched at one junction end, which may reflect a read error. The chain joins TRBV7-2 to TRBJ1-5; tentatively, D is TRBD1 (6 bases). The germline V gene encodes CDR1 SGHTA and CDR2 FQGNSA. The CDR3 is 14 residues long. CDR3 nucleotide sequence: TGCGCCAGCAGCCCTGGACAGAAATATCAGCCCCAGCATTTT. Translation gives CASSPGQKYQPQHF.

This clonotype turned up a few times. The rearrangement uses TRBV20-1 and TRBJ2-7, with 10 bases aligning to TRBD2. Unmatched junction bases numbered 9, after V lost 0 bases and J lost 7 bases. In germline, CDR1 is DFQATT, CDR2 SNEGSKA (reference sequence). CDR3 length equals 15 residues. CDR3: CSARDRLAGVGEQYF. CDR3 bases: TGCAGTGCTAGAGATCGGCTAGCGGGAGTGGGTGAGCAGTACTTC.

The rearrangement links TRBV24-1 to TRBJ2-3; D perhaps matches TRBD1 (6 bases). The CDR3 is 14 residues long. Trimming took off 11 bases at V and 2 bases at J, with 16 bases between the two ends. The germline V gene encodes CDR1 KGHDR and CDR2 SFDVKD. The CDR3 spells CASGRDIHTDTQYF. CDR3 nucleotides: TGTGCCAGCGGTCGGGACATTCACACAGATACGCAGTATTTT.

This clonotype was seen at least ten times. This chain links TRBV9 with TRBJ1-1; 8 nucleotides agree with TRBD1. CDR1 is SGDLS and CDR2 is YYNGEE in the germline V gene. The CDR3 consists of 17 residues. V gave up 0 bases and J gave up 1 base; unmatched junction bases: 8. The CDR3 protein is CASSVATGGFENTEAFF. DNA of the CDR3: TGTGCCAGCAGCGTAGCTACAGGGGGGTTTGAGAACACTGAAGCTTTCTTT.

Concerning this clonotype: A read error may explain this, as a much larger clone is one base away. This chain joins TRBV12-3 or TRBV12-4 and TRBJ2-5; D is unclear. Trimming pared 4 bases from V and 5 bases from J, leaving 8 bases between. CDR3 length: 12 residues. The DNA of the CDR3 is TGTGCCAGCAGTTCTGTACGGGAGACCCAGTACTTC. Translating gives CASSSVRETQYF.

About this clonotype itself: Being one base from a much bigger clone, this may be a read error. The rearrangement joins TRBV10-3 to TRBJ2-6; D call uncertain. This CDR3 has 13 residues. Germline CDR1 reads ENHRY; CDR2 reads SYGVKD. V was pared by 5 bases and J by 3 bases, with 5 bases between. CDR3 protein: CAISLNGANVLTF. The CDR3 DNA reads as TGTGCCATCAGTTTGAATGGGGCCAACGTCCTGACTTTC.

As concerns this clonotype: This may be a read error, as it is one base from a much larger clone. This chain joins TRBV2 and TRBJ1-1, with a possible D match to TRBD1 (5 bases). Germline CDR1 and CDR2: SNHLY and FYNNEI. This CDR3 is 14 amino acids long. The chain's CDR3 is CASMAGLTNTEALF. The CDR3 DNA is TGTGCCAGCATGGCAGGGTTAACGAACACTGAAGCTCTCTTT. Together with reference TRBV2 and TRBJ1-1, the CDR3 gives the full variable domain: EPEVTQTPSHQVTQMGQEVILRCVPISNHLYFYWYRQILGQKVEFLVSFYNNEISEKSEIFDDQFSVERPDGSNFTLKIRSTKLEDSAMYFCASMAGLTNTEALFGQGTRLTVV.

As for this clonotype: A much larger clone sits a single nucleotide away, making a read error possible. It is likely a read error, because the conserved phenylalanine at the end of the CDR3 is missing. The rearrangement uses TRBV7-9 and TRBJ1-1; no clear D. The V gene's germline CDR1 is SEHNR and CDR2 FQNEAQ (reference sequence). CDR3 length equals 14 residues. The germline V and J ends were trimmed by 5 bases and 0 bases, with 10 bases remaining between them. CDR3 sequence reads: CASSQDNVNTEAFS. The CDR3 DNA reads TGTGCCAGCAGCCAAGATAACGTGAACACTGAAGCTTTCTCT.

V is TRBV6-5 and J is TRBJ2-7, with 9 positions matching TRBD2. With the DNA end fitting TRBJ2-1 better, the J assignment may be wrong. CDR1 and CDR2 from the germline V gene are MNHEY and SVGAGI. The CDR3 totals 14 residues. CDR3 DNA sequence: TGTGCCAGCAGAGCGGGGGGCAGGCACGGTGAGCAGTTCTTC. As protein: CASRAGGRHGEQFF.

This clonotype has a handful of counts. V usage is TRBV2 and J usage is TRBJ1-1; TRBD1 is a possible D gene (6 bases). The CDR3 runs 21 residues. Germline CDR1 is SNHLY and CDR2 is FYNNEI. V was clipped by 2 bases and J by 1 base, with 29 bases between them. DNA for the CDR3: TGTGCCAGCAGTGAATGGGTATACGATGGGGGGCCTCGGGGGACGAACACTGAAGCTTTCTTT. As protein: CASSEWVYDGGPRGTNTEAFF.

V is TRBV11-2 and J is TRBJ2-7; 9 bases map to TRBD2. After removal of 4 bases from V and 3 bases from J, the junction contained 13 bases not matched to a gene. Germline V lookup: CDR1 SGHAT, CDR2 FQNNGV. The length of the CDR3 is 17 residues. CDR3 DNA: TGTGCCAGCAGCTCTTCCTTACTAGCGGGCGGGAACTACGAGCAGTACTTC. It is translated as CASSSSLLAGGNYEQYF.

This clonotype was seen a handful of times. The chain combines TRBV28 with TRBJ1-4, with TRBD1 identical over 7 bases. The CDR3 totals 15 residues. Germline V gene sequence: CDR1 MDHEN, CDR2 SYDVKM. Trimming cost V 1 base and J 3 bases; bases outside gene matches: 2. CDR3 DNA: TGTGCCAGCAGTTTATTCGGACAGGCTAATGAAAAACTGTTTTTT. It encodes CASSLFGQANEKLFF.

The gene calls are TRBV19 and TRBJ2-7; D tentatively fits TRBD1 or TRBD2 (5 bases each). V was shortened by 3 bases and J by 2 bases, with 8 bases between the two germline ends. Germline CDR1 and CDR2: LNHDA and SQIVND (reference sequence). CDR3 length: 13 amino acids. The CDR3 sequence is CASSMGVPYEQYF. CDR3 DNA: TGTGCCAGTAGTATGGGGGTTCCCTACGAGCAGTACTTC.

This clonotype was observed at least ten times. The chain is built from TRBV24-1 and TRBJ1-1, with TRBD1 matching 10 bases. This CDR3 contains 17 residues. V was pared by 2 bases and J by 3 bases, with 8 bases of the junction left unmatched. In germline, CDR1 is KGHDR, CDR2 SFDVKD. The CDR3 sequence: CATSDSTRGQGHTEAFF. The CDR3 nucleotides are TGTGCCACCAGTGATTCTACAAGGGGACAGGGGCACACTGAAGCTTTCTTT.